The next 26 T cell receptor beta chains were all read from a single sample in a study of blood T cells in healthy people across ages (dated by TCRdb to the mid-2010s). The receptor library was made with 5' RACE. Reads for this sample came from an Illumina HiSeq 2500. A second PCR of roughly 7 to 11 cycles was performed with a sample-barcoded 5' primer and a J-beta primer mix. TCRdb cleaned the public reads at Q25 with fastp, built clones with MiXCR and kept in-frame beta chains. Entries are consolidated by CDR3 protein sequence, retaining the most common genes and DNA. The sample records roughly 500,000 distinct CDR3 sequences, under 30% of which are singletons. Just under 9% of the sample goes to the ten largest clones. The data were also submitted as part of a second study, on T cells of mothers and their children.

Material for sequencing was blood. All receptors derive from a boy younger than 18 in good health.

This clonotype has more than one count but fewer than ten. This sequence joins TRBV2 and TRBJ1-2; 10 positions agree with TRBD1. The germline gives CDR1 SNHLY, CDR2 FYNNEI. After removal of 11 bases from V and 13 bases from J, the junction contained 13 bases not matched to a gene. CDR3 length equals 12 residues. The CDR3 spells CARGRDRGLVTF. The CDR3 DNA sequence: TGTGCCCGAGGGCGGGACAGGGGATTAGTCACCTTC.

This clonotype was picked up a small number of times. The chain is built from TRBV7-9 and TRBJ2-1; 7 bases line up with TRBD2. The germline V gene has CDR1 SEHNR and CDR2 FQNEAQ (reference sequence). Germline trimming cut 5 bases from V and 4 bases from J; bases unmatched to any gene: 5. The CDR3 is 14 amino acids. CDR3 sequence reads: CASSPSGEYNEQFF. The DNA of the CDR3 is TGTGCCAGCAGCCCTAGCGGAGAGTACAATGAGCAGTTCTTC.

The rearrangement links TRBV21-1 to TRBJ1-4. TRBV21-1 is a pseudogene. This CDR3 has 15 residues. The chain's CDR3 is CASSKGPIPYEKLFF. Written as DNA, the CDR3 is TGTGCCAGCAGCAAAGGGCCTATACCCTATGAAAAACTGTTTTTT.

The chain recombines TRBV4-3 with TRBJ2-3; 7 bases match TRBD2. V shed 0 bases and J 3 bases; nucleotides not matched to a gene: 9. CDR3 length: 17 amino acids. CDR1 LGHNA and CDR2 YSLEER come from the germline V gene. Here the CDR3 reads CASSQDRVRGETDTQYF. CDR3 nucleotide sequence: TGCGCCAGCAGCCAAGATAGGGTCCGGGGGGAGACAGATACGCAGTATTTT.

This clonotype was observed many times. The CDR3: CASSVGGQAAGYEQYF. In DNA, the CDR3 is TGTGCCAGCAGCGTAGGAGGGCAGGCTGCCGGCTACGAGCAGTACTTC. This rearrangement joins TRBV9 to TRBJ2-7; a possible D gene is TRBD2 (5 bases). This CDR3 has 16 amino acids. Trimming pared 0 bases from V and 3 bases from J, leaving 16 bases between. Looked up from germline, CDR1 is SGDLS and CDR2 is YYNGEE. Drawing the rest from reference TRBV9 and TRBJ2-7, the complete variable domain is DSGVTQTPKHLITATGQRVTLRCSPRSGDLSVYWYQQSLDQGLQFLIQYYNGEERAKGNILERFSAQQFPDLHSELNLSSLELGDSALYFCASSVGGQAAGYEQYFGPGTRLTVT.

The J gene is TRBJ2-2, the V gene TRBV29-1; D gene unclear. This CDR3 is built from 12 residues. Trimming stripped 1 base from V and 6 bases from J, with 6 bases between. Germline CDR1 and CDR2: SQVTM and ANQGSEA. CDR3 amino acids: CSVEGVSGELFF. The CDR3 DNA reads TGCAGCGTTGAAGGGGTCTCCGGGGAGCTGTTTTTT.

As to this clonotype: Compared with germline, one end of the junction differs, possibly owing to a read error. The rearrangement links TRBV19 to TRBJ2-7; D not certain. CDR3 size: 15 residues. The germline CDR1 and CDR2 sequences are LNHDA and SQIVND (reference sequence). As DNA, the CDR3 is TGTGCCAGTAGCATAGGATCCGGGCTAAACTACGAGCAGTACTTC. Translating it yields CASSIGSGLNYEQYF.

This clonotype has just a few counts. One end of the junction is discordant with germline, which a read error may explain. The chain recombines TRBV5-1 with TRBJ2-1; the match to TRBD2 covers 7 bases. Germline loops: CDR1 SGHRS, CDR2 YFSETQ. This CDR3 is built from 14 residues. CDR3 coding DNA: TGCACCAGCAGCTTGGAGACTAGCCCCAATGAGCAGTTCTTC. Translated, it gives CTSSLETSPNEQFF.

Comment on this clonotype: The conserved phenylalanine or tryptophan normally closing the CDR3 is absent here, so this likely arose from a read error. The rearrangement joins TRBV12-3 or TRBV12-4 to TRBJ1-3; D unclear. Trimming took off 5 bases at V and 4 bases at J, with 9 bases between the two ends. CDR3 length: 13 residues. The CDR3 reads CASSQTEGNTIYI. The CDR3 bases are TGTGCCAGCAGTCAGACCGAAGGAAACACCATATATATT.

In DNA form, the CDR3 reads TGCAGGGTCGGGGGTAGCAATCAGCCCCAGCATTTT. It is translated as CRVGGSNQPQHF. This sequence joins TRBV20-1 and TRBJ1-5; D possibly corresponds to TRBD1 (5 bases). The CDR3 sequence is 12 residues long. From germline, CDR1 is DFQATT and CDR2 SNEGSKA (reference sequence).

This clonotype was detected only a few times. A read error is likely, as this CDR3 ends without the conserved phenylalanine or tryptophan. The rearrangement links TRBV25-1 to TRBJ1-4; no definite D call. Germline loops: CDR1 MGHDK, CDR2 SYGVNS. With 3 bases removed from V and 8 bases from J, the gap between germline ends came to 22 bases. The CDR3 extends over 17 amino acids. The DNA for the CDR3 is TGTGCCAGCAGTGATCTGCCTTTACACGGACCGGGGGAAAAACTGTTTTCT. Translation gives CASSDLPLHGPGEKLFS.

Points on this clonotype: A much larger clone lies a single base off, so this may be a read error. No conserved phenylalanine or tryptophan is present at the end of the CDR3, so a read error is the likely explanation. The J gene is TRBJ1-6, the V gene TRBV12-3 or TRBV12-4; the D gene is possibly TRBD1 (6 bases). V lost 6 bases and J lost 6, with 12 bases in between. CDR3 length equals 14 residues. CDR3 sequence (DNA): TGTGCCAGCAGGCGACAGGAGGGTAATTCACCCCTCCACATT. Translation gives CASRRQEGNSPLHI.

The CDR3 DNA reads TGTGCCAGCAGCGACTGGGGACAGGGGAGTAATGAGCAGTTCTTC. This gives the protein CASSDWGQGSNEQFF. This chain uses TRBV6-6 with TRBJ2-1; TRBD1 matches 10 bases. J was trimmed by 7 bases and V by 6 bases; bases with no gene match: 9. CDR1 is MNHNY, CDR2 SVGAGI, per germline (reference sequence). This CDR3 has 15 amino acids.

The chain has TRBV5-5 and TRBJ2-6; D is possibly TRBD1 (6 bases). This CDR3 has 18 amino acids. V was trimmed by 5 bases and J by 0 bases, leaving 18 bases between them. Germline V gene sequence: CDR1 SGHKS, CDR2 YYEKEE (reference sequence). CDR3: CASRLASGTPSGANVLTF. The CDR3 region has the DNA TGTGCCAGCAGACTTGCCTCAGGGACACCCTCTGGGGCCAACGTCCTGACTTTC.

CDR3 nucleotides: TGTGCCAGCAGTTACTCGAACTCGGGAGCCACTGAAGCTTTCTTT. Translating gives CASSYSNSGATEAFF. This sequence joins TRBV6-2 or TRBV6-3 and TRBJ1-1; D uncertain. Germline V gives CDR1 MNHEY, CDR2 SVGEGT. The CDR3 is 15 amino acids. The V end lost 0 bases, the J end lost 4 bases, and 12 bases lay between the germline ends.

J is TRBJ1-2 and V is TRBV25-1; D is possibly TRBD1 (6 bases). Per germline, CDR1 MGHDK and CDR2 SYGVNS. The CDR3 runs 13 residues. The V and J ends lost 4 bases and 4 bases respectively, with 10 bases between them. The CDR3 loop is CASSVGGTYGYTF. The CDR3 nucleotides are TGTGCCAGCAGTGTCGGGGGCACCTATGGCTACACCTTC.

This chain links TRBV27 with TRBJ1-2, with 8 bases identical to TRBD1. V trimming: 3 bases; J trimming: 8 bases; junction bases outside the gene matches: 5. From germline, CDR1 is MNHEY and CDR2 SMNVEV (reference sequence). This CDR3 contains 13 residues. The DNA for the CDR3 is TGTGCCAGCAGTTTGGCGACAGGGGAAGGCTACACCTTC. Translated: CASSLATGEGYTF.

This chain joins TRBV5-6 and TRBJ2-5; TRBD1 aligns across 9 bases. With the DNA end fitting TRBJ2-1 better, the J assignment may be wrong. CDR3 length: 16 amino acids. Germline CDR1 reads SGHDT; CDR2 reads YYEEEE. The chain's CDR3 is CASSRVDRGVRDEQFF. The CDR3 region has the DNA TGTGCCAGCAGTCGGGTAGACAGGGGGGTGAGGGATGAGCAGTTCTTC.

The CDR3 DNA sequence: TGTGCCAGCAGCGTAGAAGCGGGAGTCGCCTACGAGCAGTACTTC. Translated: CASSVEAGVAYEQYF. The V call is TRBV9, the J call TRBJ2-7; 8 nucleotides agree with TRBD2. V dropped 0 bases and J dropped 2; count of bases not matched to a gene: 4. CDR1 SGDLS and CDR2 YYNGEE come from the germline V gene. This CDR3 region has 15 residues.

The chain couples TRBV12-3 or TRBV12-4 to TRBJ2-7; possibly TRBD1 or TRBD2 for D (5 bases each). Trimming took 4 bases from V and 7 from J, leaving 14 bases between them. The CDR3 has 13 amino acids. The CDR3 nucleotides are TGTGCCAGCAGTTCGGGACCTTCGCGTGAGCAGTACTTC. This encodes CASSSGPSREQYF.

This clonotype appeared a few times. V and J are TRBV7-2 and TRBJ2-1; a possible D gene is TRBD2 (6 bases). Germline V gene lookup returns CDR1 SGHTA and CDR2 FQGNSA. Trimming removed 9 bases at V and 10 bases at J, with 13 bases between. The CDR3 loop spans 11 amino acids. The CDR3 is CASAILAEQFF. The CDR3 DNA sequence: TGTGCCAGTGCAATTCTAGCGGAGCAGTTCTTC.

This rearrangement joins TRBV28 to TRBJ1-4; D unclear. CDR3 size: 15 residues. Trimming cost V 3 bases and J 8 bases, with 16 bases left between them. Germline values: CDR1 MDHEN, CDR2 SYDVKM. CDR3 sequence: CASSFMMGALEKLFF. CDR3 nucleotide sequence: TGTGCCAGCAGTTTTATGATGGGTGCGTTGGAAAAACTGTTTTTT.

This clonotype appeared many times. This chain connects TRBV20-1 to TRBJ2-7; D possibly corresponds to TRBD2 (6 bases). The CDR3 length is 13 residues. In germline, CDR1 is DFQATT, CDR2 SNEGSKA (reference sequence). The germline V and J ends were trimmed by 6 bases and 3 bases, with 15 bases remaining between them. The CDR3 coding sequence is TGCAGTGCCCTGGGGGACTCTATCTACGAGCAGTACTTC. As protein: CSALGDSIYEQYF.

The rearrangement links TRBV9 to TRBJ2-1; TRBD2 matches 9 bases. V was pared by 4 bases and J by 3 bases, with 8 bases of the junction left unmatched. The CDR3 contains 16 residues. Germline V CDR1 and CDR2: SGDLS, YYNGEE. CDR3 DNA sequence: TGTGCCAGCAGCCCTGGCTGGCGGGAGGGCTACAATGAGCAGTTCTTC. Protein sequence: CASSPGWREGYNEQFF.

Ten or more counts support this clonotype. CDR3 nucleotide sequence: TGTGCCAGCAGTCACCCCCTGGCAGGGGTTTACGAGCAGTACTTC. It encodes CASSHPLAGVYEQYF. The rearrangement links TRBV6-6 to TRBJ2-7; D is perhaps TRBD1 (6 bases). Germline V CDR1 and CDR2: MNHNY, SVGAGI (reference sequence). The CDR3 length is 15 residues. The germline V and J ends were trimmed by 5 bases and 4 bases, with 18 bases remaining between them.

The chain joins TRBV7-9 to TRBJ1-1; D possibly corresponds to TRBD1 (5 bases). Trimming stripped 5 bases from V and 3 bases from J, with 16 bases between. The CDR3 covers 15 residues. Germline V CDR1 and CDR2: SEHNR, FQNEAQ (reference sequence). CDR3 sequence: CASSLASAGDTEAFF. The CDR3 DNA reads as TGTGCCAGCAGCCTCGCTTCGGCGGGGGACACTGAAGCTTTCTTT.